The rows below give T cell receptor beta chains drawn from one sample of a study of T-cell memory formation after mild COVID-19. TCRdb redid the calling of the 5' RACE reads with MiXCR, one entry per CDR3 protein. The profile shows approximately 300,000 distinct CDR3 sequences, more than 15% of them singletons. Sample: PBMCs or a T cell subset sorted from them (not recorded which). The origin of the receptors is a man aged 18 to 30 who had mild COVID-19 (a few samples of this study predate the infection). Cell type and time point are not known. Each CDR3 is given with its conserved first and last residue. The D gene is left open where the match is weak. Not all rows give a size; the values are once, few, many and, for expanded clones, a class.

v_call: TRBV6-1
j_call: TRBJ2-2
clone_size: once
d_call: NA
cdr3_aa: CASSPLWGADTGELFF
cdr3_nt: TGTGCCAGCAGCCCCCTGTGGGGGGCGGACACCGGGGAGCTGTTTTTT

v_call: TRBV25-1
j_call: TRBJ1-2
clone_size: NA
d_call: NA
cdr3_aa: CASSEWGEGEGYTF
cdr3_nt: TGTGCCAGCAGTGAATGGGGGGAGGGTGAGGGCTACACCTTC

v_call: TRBV11-2
j_call: TRBJ2-1
clone_size: NA
d_call: NA
cdr3_aa: CASSLEGATYNEQFF
cdr3_nt: TGTGCCAGCAGCTTAGAGGGGGCGACCTACAATGAGCAGTTCTTC

v_call: TRBV7-9
j_call: TRBJ1-4
clone_size: NA
d_call: NA
cdr3_aa: CASSVETTDATNEKLFF
cdr3_nt: TGTGCCAGCAGCGTCGAGACGACGGATGCAACTAATGAAAAACTGTTTTTT

v_call: TRBV9
j_call: TRBJ2-1
clone_size: NA
d_call: TRBD2
cdr3_aa: CASSAPRGGGYNEQFF
cdr3_nt: TGTGCCAGCAGCGCCCCCCGGGGGGGCGGTTACAATGAGCAGTTCTTC

v_call: TRBV6-1
j_call: TRBJ2-1
clone_size: NA
d_call: NA
cdr3_aa: CASTRDQRNEQFF
cdr3_nt: TGTGCCAGCACCCGCGACCAGAGGAATGAGCAGTTCTTC

v_call: TRBV6-5
j_call: TRBJ2-1
clone_size: NA
d_call: NA
cdr3_aa: CASSRVLSYNEQFF
cdr3_nt: TGTGCCAGCAGCCGGGTCCTCTCCTACAATGAGCAGTTCTTC

v_call: TRBV5-1
j_call: TRBJ2-3
clone_size: many
d_call: TRBD2
cdr3_aa: CASSLGSSGVTDTQYF
cdr3_nt: TGCGCCAGCAGCTTGGGATCCAGCGGGGTCACAGATACGCAGTATTTT

v_call: TRBV4-1
j_call: TRBJ2-7
clone_size: NA
d_call: NA
cdr3_aa: CASSPFMAGIAYEQYF
cdr3_nt: TGCGCCAGCAGCCCATTCATGGCAGGGATAGCCTACGAGCAGTACTTC

v_call: TRBV7-6
j_call: TRBJ1-2
clone_size: many
d_call: TRBD1
cdr3_aa: CASSLLGQGDGYTF
cdr3_nt: TGTGCCAGCAGCCTACTGGGACAGGGAGATGGCTACACCTTC

v_call: TRBV12-3/TRBV12-4
j_call: TRBJ1-2
clone_size: NA
d_call: TRBD1
cdr3_aa: CASSLTQGAGYTF
cdr3_nt: TGTGCCAGCAGTTTGACCCAGGGGGCCGGCTACACCTTC